These 30 T cell receptor beta chains were all obtained from the same sample, sequenced in a study of T cells expressing NK-cell markers. For each CDR3 protein, TCRdb gives one entry from its re-call of the 5' RACE reads, without DNA. This sample contains 200,000 to 300,000 distinct CDR3 sequences. Sample: blood T cells: a sorted CD56 or NKG2C T cell subset, CD4+ or CD8+ T cells, or bulk PBMC T cells (not recorded which). The receptor set was obtained from a man aged 18 to 30 in good health.

The CDR3 loop is CAISKPGTEYNEQFF. The V call is TRBV10-3, the J call TRBJ2-1; the D gene TCRdb calls, TRBD1, cannot be checked with no DNA. Germline CDR1 is ENHRY and CDR2 is SYGVKD. The CDR3 is 15 residues long.

The chain combines TRBV20-1 with TRBJ2-7; TCRdb's D call, TRBD2, is unchecked because there is no DNA. In germline, CDR1 is DFQATT, CDR2 SNEGSKA (reference sequence). The CDR3 is 14 residues long. The CDR3 is CSLGLAGGHYEQYF.

The chain carries TRBV7-8 and TRBJ1-3; TCRdb reports TRBD1, a call that lacks DNA to check it against. There are 15 residues in the CDR3. The germline V gene encodes CDR1 SGHVS and CDR2 FQNEAQ. This CDR3 is CASSSDRFSGNTIYF. The entire variable domain, with the rest obtained from reference TRBV7-8 and TRBJ1-3, is as follows: GAGVSQSPRYKVAKRGQDVALRCDPISGHVSLFWYQQALGQGPEFLTYFQNEAQLDKSGLPSDRFFAERPEGSVSTLKIQRTQQEDSAVYLCASSSDRFSGNTIYFGEGSWLTVV.

The CDR3 is CASTYGDYGYTF. The chain has TRBV19 and TRBJ1-2. There are 12 residues in the CDR3. Per germline, CDR1 LNHDA and CDR2 SQIVND (reference sequence).

This sequence joins TRBV2 and TRBJ1-1; TCRdb picks TRBD1, but there is no DNA to check that call. Germline assignment: CDR1 SNHLY and CDR2 FYNNEI. This CDR3 is built from 14 residues. CDR3 region: CASSEGRERARAFF.

The chain carries TRBV27 and TRBJ1-1; TCRdb selects TRBD1, and the lack of DNA leaves this call unchecked. There are 15 residues in the CDR3. CDR1 is MNHEY, CDR2 SMNVEV, per germline (reference sequence). The CDR3 loop reads CASSSSGTVGTEAFF.

The chain couples TRBV7-9 to TRBJ2-5. Germline CDR1 is SEHNR and CDR2 is FQNEAQ (reference sequence). CDR3 length: 15 amino acids. The CDR3 region is CASTVGWQSEETQYF.

The rearrangement uses TRBV11-2 and TRBJ2-5; TCRdb's D gene call, TRBD2, goes unchecked for lack of DNA. This CDR3 spans 14 amino acids. Germline CDR1 reads SGHAT; CDR2 reads FQNNGV. The CDR3 reads CASSIGLLPETQYF.

This chain uses TRBV4-2 with TRBJ2-3; with no DNA, the TCRdb D assignment of TRBD1 cannot be verified. Per germline, CDR1 LGHNA and CDR2 YNFKEQ. CDR3 length equals 13 residues. The CDR3 spells CASSSPGSDTQYF.

The chain couples TRBV5-1 to TRBJ2-5; without DNA, the TCRdb call of TRBD2 cannot be checked. Germline values: CDR1 SGHRS, CDR2 YFSETQ. This CDR3 has 16 residues. This CDR3 is CASSFGNSGPQETQYF.

The V gene is TRBV2, the J gene TRBJ2-1; TCRdb's D gene call, TRBD2, goes unchecked for lack of DNA. Germline V gene sequence: CDR1 SNHLY, CDR2 FYNNEI. The CDR3 consists of 14 residues. CDR3 loop: CASILLSGGSEQFF.

The V and J genes are TRBV4-1 and TRBJ2-7; the TCRdb D gene call, TRBD2, has no DNA to confirm it. The CDR3 is 16 residues long. Germline lookup yields CDR1 MGHRA and CDR2 YSYEKL. The CDR3 loop is CASSQVYTSGTYEQYF.

J is TRBJ2-1 and V is TRBV19; TCRdb outputs TRBD2, but without DNA this stays unchecked. This CDR3 is built from 15 residues. Germline V gives CDR1 LNHDA, CDR2 SQIVND (reference sequence). CDR3 sequence reads: CASSVTSGRSRGQFF.

The chain joins TRBV20-1 to TRBJ2-4. Germline assignment: CDR1 DFQATT and CDR2 SNEGSKA (reference sequence). There are 19 residues in the CDR3. CDR3 loop: CSANPEWGWLTFVKNIQYF.

The chain couples TRBV27 to TRBJ1-5; with no DNA, the TCRdb D assignment of TRBD1 cannot be verified. The germline CDR1 and CDR2 sequences are MNHEY and SMNVEV (reference sequence). CDR3 length: 15 amino acids. This CDR3 reads CASSKRDGPNQPQHF.

The chain employs TRBV20-1 and TRBJ1-5. Germline V gene data show CDR1 as DFQATT and CDR2 as SNEGSKA (reference sequence). The CDR3 is 13 amino acids. The CDR3 spells CSARDEIDQPQHF.

The chain carries TRBV27 and TRBJ2-1; the TCRdb D gene call, TRBD2, has no DNA to confirm it. The CDR3 covers 20 residues. The germline V gene encodes CDR1 MNHEY and CDR2 SMNVEV (reference sequence). The CDR3 reads CASSLLLRAVRLARRNEQFF.

V usage is TRBV2 and J usage is TRBJ2-1. The CDR3 is 13 residues long. Germline V lookup: CDR1 SNHLY, CDR2 FYNNEI. CDR3: CASSEPLYNEQFF.

The chain is built from TRBV7-2 and TRBJ2-3; TCRdb picks TRBD2, but there is no DNA to check that call. The CDR3 totals 13 residues. Germline CDR1 reads SGHTA; CDR2 reads FQGNSA. The CDR3 loop is CASSYGTRGTQYF.

The chain uses TRBV5-4 and TRBJ1-2; no DNA is available, so the TRBD1 call from TCRdb remains unchecked. This CDR3 spans 13 amino acids. Germline values: CDR1 SGHNT, CDR2 YYREEE (reference sequence). This CDR3 is CASSDDRVRGYTF. Drawing the rest from reference TRBV5-4 and TRBJ1-2, the complete variable domain is ETGVTQSPTHLIKTRGQQVTLRCSSQSGHNTVSWYQQALGQGPQFIFQYYREEENGRGNFPPRFSGLQFPNYSSELNVNALELDDSALYLCASSDDRVRGYTFGSGTRLTVV.

The rearrangement links TRBV20-1 to TRBJ2-3; the TCRdb call, TRBD2, lacks DNA for checking. Germline assignment: CDR1 DFQATT and CDR2 SNEGSKA (reference sequence). The CDR3 covers 15 residues. CDR3 residues: CSAVIGDLNTDTQYF.

Here the CDR3 reads CSAKEDVQETQYF. V gene TRBV20-1 combines with J gene TRBJ2-5. The CDR3 has 13 amino acids. The V gene's germline CDR1 is DFQATT and CDR2 SNEGSKA (reference sequence).

The rearrangement links TRBV5-8 to TRBJ2-6. This CDR3 spans 14 amino acids. Germline V gene lookup returns CDR1 SGHTS and CDR2 YDEGEE. The CDR3 region is CASSLGAGANVLTF.

The chain is built from TRBV2 and TRBJ2-1; TCRdb gives TRBD2 as the D gene, but with no DNA this cannot be confirmed. This CDR3 region has 15 residues. Germline-derived CDR1 and CDR2 are SNHLY and FYNNEI. CDR3 in amino acids: CASSGGRGDYNEQFF. The whole variable domain, remainder taken from reference TRBV2 and TRBJ2-1, is EPEVTQTPSHQVTQMGQEVILRCVPISNHLYFYWYRQILGQKVEFLVSFYNNEISEKSEIFDDQFSVERPDGSNFTLKIRSTKLEDSAMYFCASSGGRGDYNEQFFGPGTRLTVL.

The chain joins TRBV12-3 or TRBV12-4 to TRBJ2-1. CDR3 length: 12 amino acids. CDR3 loop: CASSLLDIEQFF.

The J gene is TRBJ2-1, the V gene TRBV9. Germline V CDR1 and CDR2: SGDLS, YYNGEE. This CDR3 spans 12 amino acids. CDR3 in amino acids: CASSASDIEQFF.

This chain links TRBV12-3 or TRBV12-4 with TRBJ2-5. The CDR3 totals 15 residues. The CDR3 here is CASRSSLGSSETQYF.

The chain joins TRBV7-2 to TRBJ2-5; TCRdb gives TRBD1 as the D gene, but with no DNA this cannot be confirmed. The germline gives CDR1 SGHTA, CDR2 FQGNSA. The CDR3 covers 14 residues. The CDR3 loop is CASSPYNRAETQYF. The full variable domain, with the rest looked up from reference TRBV7-2 and TRBJ2-5, is GAGVSQSPSNKVTEKGKDVELRCDPISGHTALYWYRQSLGQGLEFLIYFQGNSAPDKSGLPSDRFSAERTGGSVSTLTIQRTQQEDSAVYLCASSPYNRAETQYFGPGTRLLVL.

The gene calls are TRBV6-5 and TRBJ1-3; TCRdb names TRBD1, which stays unverified in the absence of DNA. Per germline, CDR1 MNHEY and CDR2 SVGAGI. The CDR3 is 18 amino acids. The CDR3 sequence is CASSYLRGPISSGNTIYF.

The chain joins TRBV12-3 or TRBV12-4 to TRBJ2-7; with no DNA, the TCRdb D assignment of TRBD2 cannot be verified. The length of the CDR3 is 12 residues. This CDR3 reads CASRRGSWEQYF.